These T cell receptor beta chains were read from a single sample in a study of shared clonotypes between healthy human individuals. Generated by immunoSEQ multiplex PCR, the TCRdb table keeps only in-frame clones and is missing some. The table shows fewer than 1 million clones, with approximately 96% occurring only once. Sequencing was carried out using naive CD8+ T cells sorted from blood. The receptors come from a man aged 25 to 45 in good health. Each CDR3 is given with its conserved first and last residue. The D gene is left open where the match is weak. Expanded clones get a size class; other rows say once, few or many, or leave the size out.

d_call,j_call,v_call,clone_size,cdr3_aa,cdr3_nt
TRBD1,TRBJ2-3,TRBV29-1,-,CSVEDRGTGGSTDTQYF,TGCAGCGTTGAAGATCGAGGGACAGGGGGGAGCACAGATACGCAGTATTTT
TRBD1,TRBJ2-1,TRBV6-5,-,CASRTGSSYNEQFF,TGTGCCAGCAGGACAGGGAGCTCCTACAATGAGCAGTTCTTC
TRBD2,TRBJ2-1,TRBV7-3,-,CASSSPGTSLRNEQFF,TGTGCCAGCAGTTCACCCGGGACTAGTCTGCGAAATGAGCAGTTCTTC
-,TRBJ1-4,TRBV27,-,CASSLIGSEEKLFF,TGTGCCAGCAGTTTAATAGGGTCGGAGGAAAAACTGTTTTTT
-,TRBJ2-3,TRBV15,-,CATSRDHGQTITDTQYF,TGTGCCACCAGCAGAGACCATGGACAGACGATCACAGATACGCAGTATTTT
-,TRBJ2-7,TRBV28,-,CASSLTGVDYEQYF,TGTGCCAGCAGTTTGACGGGAGTCGACTACGAGCAGTACTTC
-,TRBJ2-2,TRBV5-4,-,CASSQGGELFF,TGTGCCAGCAGTCAGGGCGGGGAGCTGTTTTTT
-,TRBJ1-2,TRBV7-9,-,CASSVGWGKAPYGYTF,TGTGCCAGCAGCGTAGGATGGGGTAAGGCCCCCTATGGCTACACCTTC
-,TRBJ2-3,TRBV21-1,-,CASLAVYTQYF,TGTGCCAGTCTAGCGGTATATACGCAGTATTTT
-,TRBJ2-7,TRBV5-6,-,CASRLGSGSVYEQYF,TGTGCCAGCAGACTTGGATCAGGGAGTGTTTACGAGCAGTACTTC
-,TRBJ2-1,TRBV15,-,CATSKGLDYNEQFF,TGTGCCACCAGCAAGGGACTGGATTACAATGAGCAGTTCTTC
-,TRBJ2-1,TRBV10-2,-,CASRAPGPYNEQFF,TGCGCCAGCAGGGCCCCGGGGCCCTACAATGAGCAGTTCTTC
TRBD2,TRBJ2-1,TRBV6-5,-,CASSRLAGGYNEQFF,TGTGCCAGCAGCCGGCTAGCGGGGGGCTACAATGAGCAGTTCTTC
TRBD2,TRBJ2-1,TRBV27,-,CASSLGLAVYNEQFF,TGTGCCAGCAGTTTGGGACTAGCGGTATACAATGAGCAGTTCTTC
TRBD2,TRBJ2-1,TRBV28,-,CASSSRTSGSYEQFF,TGTGCCAGCAGTTCACGGACTAGCGGGAGCTATGAGCAGTTCTTC
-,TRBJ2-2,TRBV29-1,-,CSVAPGGYTGELFF,TGCAGCGTCGCCCCCGGCGGGTACACCGGGGAGCTGTTTTTT
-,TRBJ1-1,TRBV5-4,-,CASSLQLDWNTEAFF,TGTGCCAGCAGCTTACAATTGGACTGGAACACTGAAGCTTTCTTT
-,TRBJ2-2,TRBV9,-,CASSSRRVGPNTGELFF,TGTGCCAGCAGCTCCCGCCGTGTAGGGCCGAACACCGGGGAGCTGTTTTTT
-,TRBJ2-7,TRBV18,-,CASSPPGHGYEQYF,TGTGCCAGCTCACCACCGGGTCACGGGTACGAGCAGTACTTC
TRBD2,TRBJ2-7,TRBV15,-,CATSQNGLADSYEQYF,TGTGCCACCAGCCAGAATGGACTAGCGGACTCCTACGAGCAGTACTTC
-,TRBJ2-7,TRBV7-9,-,CASSPKSNSYEQYF,TGTGCCAGCAGCCCAAAATCTAATTCCTACGAGCAGTACTTC
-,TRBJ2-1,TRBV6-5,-,CASSYGPVGNEQFF,TGTGCCAGCAGTTACGGACCAGTGGGGAATGAGCAGTTCTTC
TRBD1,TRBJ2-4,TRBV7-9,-,CASGTSAGGQNIQYF,TGTGCCAGCGGTACATCTGCAGGGGGCCAAAACATTCAGTACTTC
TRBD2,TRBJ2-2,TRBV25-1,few,CASSVMSGGSGELFF,TGTGCCAGCAGTGTAATGTCGGGAGGGTCAGGGGAGCTGTTTTTT
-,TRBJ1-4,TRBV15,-,CATSRRGTNEKLFF,TGTGCCACCAGCAGGCGGGGGACTAATGAAAAACTGTTTTTT
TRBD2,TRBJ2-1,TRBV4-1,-,CASSQALGAGSHNEQFF,TGCGCCAGCAGCCAAGCCCTAGGAGCGGGGTCGCACAATGAGCAGTTCTTC
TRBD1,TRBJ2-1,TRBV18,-,CASSPEGTGKHEQFF,TGTGCCAGCTCCCCCGAAGGGACAGGGAAGCATGAGCAGTTCTTC
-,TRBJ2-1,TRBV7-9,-,CASSLGVPEQFF,TGTGCCAGCAGCTTGGGAGTCCCTGAGCAGTTCTTC
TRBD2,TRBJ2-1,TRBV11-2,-,CASSSNYRLAGGSHEQFF,TGTGCCAGCAGCTCCAACTACAGACTAGCGGGAGGTTCTCATGAGCAGTTCTTC
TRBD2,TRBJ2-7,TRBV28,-,CASSSTSGAWREQYF,TGTGCCAGCAGTTCAACTAGCGGAGCCTGGCGCGAGCAGTACTTC
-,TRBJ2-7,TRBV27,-,CAVGLTTEQYF,TGTGCCGTGGGACTGACTACCGAGCAGTACTTC
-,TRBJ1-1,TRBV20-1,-,CSVVSGTEAFF,TGCAGTGTAGTATCCGGGACAGAAGCTTTCTTT
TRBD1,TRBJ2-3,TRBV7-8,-,CASSPRQGLRTDTQYF,TGTGCCAGCAGCCCGCGACAGGGGTTGAGGACAGATACGCAGTATTTT
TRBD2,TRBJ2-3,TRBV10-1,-,CASSEGLAGGDTQYF,TGCGCCAGCAGTGAAGGACTAGCGGGCGGAGATACGCAGTATTTT
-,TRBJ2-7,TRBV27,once,CASSRTVAYEQYF,TGTGCCAGCAGTCGTACCGTAGCCTACGAGCAGTACTTC
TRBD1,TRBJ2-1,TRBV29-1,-,CSVLTGGSEQFF,TGCAGCGTGTTGACAGGGGGCAGTGAGCAGTTCTTC
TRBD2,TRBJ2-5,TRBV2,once,CASSFSGSQETQYF,TGTGCCAGCAGTTTTAGCGGGAGCCAAGAGACCCAGTACTTC
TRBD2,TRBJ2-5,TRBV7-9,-,CASSRFDREEETQYF,TGTGCCAGCAGCCGGTTCGACCGGGAGGAAGAGACCCAGTACTTC
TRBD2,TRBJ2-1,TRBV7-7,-,CASSSGTSDPGYNEQFF,TGTGCTAGCAGCTCCGGGACTAGCGATCCGGGGTACAATGAGCAGTTCTTC
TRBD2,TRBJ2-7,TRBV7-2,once,CASSIGLAGDPYEQYF,TGTGCCAGCAGCATCGGACTAGCGGGTGATCCCTACGAGCAGTACTTC
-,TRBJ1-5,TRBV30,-,CAWSGGSDSNQPQHF,TGTGCCTGGAGTGGTGGCAGCGATAGCAATCAGCCCCAGCATTTT
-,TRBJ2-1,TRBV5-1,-,CASSRGLASYEQFF,TGCGCCAGCAGCAGGGGATTGGCTAGTTATGAGCAGTTCTTC
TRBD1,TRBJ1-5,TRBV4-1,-,CASSVSRDRNQPQHF,TGCGCCAGCAGCGTGAGCCGGGACAGAAATCAGCCCCAGCATTTT
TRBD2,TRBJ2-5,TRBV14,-,CASGRGYETQYF,TGTGCCAGCGGGCGGGGGTATGAGACCCAGTACTTC
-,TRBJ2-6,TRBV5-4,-,CASSYSGANVLTF,TGTGCCAGCAGTTACTCTGGGGCCAACGTCCTGACTTTC
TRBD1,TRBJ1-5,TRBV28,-,CASSLSFDRVVQPQHF,TGTGCCAGCAGTTTATCCTTCGACAGGGTTGTTCAGCCCCAGCATTTT
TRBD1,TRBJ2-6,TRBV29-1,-,CSVQQGLSGANVLTF,TGCAGCGTTCAACAGGGGTTATCTGGGGCCAACGTCCTGACTTTC
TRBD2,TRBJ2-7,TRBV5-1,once,CASSGLDSYEQYF,TGCGCCAGCAGCGGACTAGACTCCTACGAGCAGTACTTC
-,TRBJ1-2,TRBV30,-,CAWTDGAGRGYTF,TGTGCCTGGACAGACGGGGCAGGCCGGGGCTACACCTTC
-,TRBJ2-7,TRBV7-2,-,CASSASAYEQYF,TGTGCCAGCAGCGCATCTGCCTACGAGCAGTACTTC
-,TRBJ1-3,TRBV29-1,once,CSVGTGLDGNTIYF,TGCAGCGTTGGAACAGGGTTAGACGGAAACACCATATATTTT
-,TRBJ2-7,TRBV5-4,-,CASSSRDSYEQYF,TGTGCCAGCAGCTCTAGGGACTCCTACGAGCAGTACTTC
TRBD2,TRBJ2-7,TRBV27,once,CASSPRLAAVYEQYF,TGTGCCAGCAGTCCACGACTAGCGGCGGTGTACGAGCAGTACTTC
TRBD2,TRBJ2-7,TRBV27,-,CASSLFTSGVYEQYF,TGTGCCAGCAGTTTATTTACTAGCGGGGTCTACGAGCAGTACTTC
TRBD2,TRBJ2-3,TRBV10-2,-,CASSESYPGGIGFTDTQYF,TGCGCCAGCAGTGAGTCTTATCCGGGAGGGATTGGTTTTACAGATACGCAGTATTTT
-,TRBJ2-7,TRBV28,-,CASSSPSQGISLYEQYF,TGTGCCAGCAGTTCCCCCTCGCAGGGGATTTCGCTGTACGAGCAGTACTTC
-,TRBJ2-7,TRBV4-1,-,CASSQDTGSREQYF,TGCGCCAGCAGCCAGGATACAGGTTCCAGGGAGCAGTACTTC